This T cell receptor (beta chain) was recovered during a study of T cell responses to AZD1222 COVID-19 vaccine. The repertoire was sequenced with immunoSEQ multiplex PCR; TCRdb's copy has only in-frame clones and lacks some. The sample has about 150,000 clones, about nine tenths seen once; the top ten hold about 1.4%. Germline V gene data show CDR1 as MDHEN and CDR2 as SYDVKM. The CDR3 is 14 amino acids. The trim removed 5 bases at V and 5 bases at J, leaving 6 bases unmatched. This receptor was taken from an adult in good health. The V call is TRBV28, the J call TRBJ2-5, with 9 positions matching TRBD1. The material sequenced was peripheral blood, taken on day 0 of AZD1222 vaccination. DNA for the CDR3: TGTGCCAGCAGTCCGGGACAGGGCGTCGAGACCCAGTACTTC. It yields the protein CASSPGQGVETQYF.